Below are 3 T cell receptor beta chains sequenced from a single sample in a study of T-cell reconstitution after alpha-beta-depleted transplantation in children. Preparation of the TCRbeta library was carried out with unique molecular identifiers. TCRdb independently ran MiXCR on the PCR reads; one entry per CDR3 protein. Here the sample spans 200,000 to 250,000 distinct CDR3 sequences, approximately 11% being singletons. The sample consisted of PBMCs, taken before TCRalphabeta/CD19-depleted stem cell transplant. The receptors shown here come from a child younger than two with acute myeloid leukemia, due to receive a stem cell transplant.

The chain recombines TRBV19 with TRBJ2-7; D is tentatively TRBD1 or TRBD2 (6 bases each). Deletions cut 3 bases from V and 5 bases from J, with 11 bases between. CDR3 length: 13 residues. Germline V gene sequence: CDR1 LNHDA, CDR2 SQIVND (reference sequence). CDR3 sequence reads: CASSISGADEQYF. In DNA form, the CDR3 reads TGTGCCAGTAGTATCTCGGGGGCAGACGAGCAGTACTTC.

This clonotype was picked up many times. The J gene is TRBJ2-3, the V gene TRBV10-3, with 7 bases aligning to TRBD2. The CDR3 covers 15 residues. Germline loops: CDR1 ENHRY, CDR2 SYGVKD. V trimming: 6 bases; J trimming: 3 bases; junction bases outside the gene matches: 9. CDR3 sequence reads: CAIRFGRERTDTQYF. CDR3 sequence (DNA): TGTGCCATCAGGTTCGGGCGGGAGAGAACAGATACGCAGTATTTT.

This clonotype was observed at least ten times. V is TRBV29-1 and J is TRBJ1-1; D not certain. Germline V gene data show CDR1 as SQVTM and CDR2 as ANQGSEA. The CDR3 runs to 11 residues. V gave up 4 bases and J gave up 5 bases, with 8 bases separating them. DNA for the CDR3: TGCAGCGTTGGTTATGGTACTGAAGCTTTCTTT. Translated, it gives CSVGYGTEAFF.